Below are 10 T cell receptor beta chains sequenced from a single sample in a study of cytomegalovirus exposure and HLA in healthy donors. A multiplex PCR was run with 60 Vbeta primers and 13 Jbeta primers. TCRdb's table, derived via immunoSEQ multiplex PCR, lists solely in-frame clones and lacks some. The table lists about 140,000 clones, 88% of them singletons. The sequencing input was PBMCs. All receptors derive from a woman between 40 and 55 years old in good health and CMV-seronegative.

The chain joins TRBV7-2 to TRBJ2-2; D call uncertain. Germline V gene sequence: CDR1 SGHTA, CDR2 FQGNSA. V lost 5 bases to trimming and J lost 1 base, with 8 bases between them. This CDR3 contains 14 residues. Here the CDR3 DNA reads TGTGCCAGCAGCCGCCGACAGAACACCGGGGAGCTGTTTTTT. Its protein is CASSRRQNTGELFF. Full variable domain (missing parts from reference TRBV7-2 and TRBJ2-2): GAGVSQSPSNKVTEKGKDVELRCDPISGHTALYWYRQSLGQGLEFLIYFQGNSAPDKSGLPSDRFSAERTGGSVSTLTIQRTQQEDSAVYLCASSRRQNTGELFFGEGSRLTVL.

The gene calls are TRBV27 and TRBJ2-1; 12 bases agree with TRBD2. V trimming: 3 bases; J trimming: 3 bases; junction bases outside the gene matches: 3. In germline, CDR1 is MNHEY, CDR2 SMNVEV (reference sequence). The CDR3 loop spans 16 amino acids. Here the CDR3 reads CASSFGLAGLYNEQFF. CDR3 DNA sequence: TGTGCCAGCAGTTTTGGACTAGCGGGACTCTACAATGAGCAGTTCTTC.

The chain carries TRBV5-1 and TRBJ1-2, with 7 bases that match TRBD1. The CDR3 has 14 amino acids. The ends lost 3 bases at V and 4 bases at J; junction bases unmatched: 6. The germline V gene has CDR1 SGHRS and CDR2 YFSETQ. The CDR3 here is CASSSQGVAYGYTF. CDR3 nucleotides: TGCGCCAGCAGCTCGCAGGGGGTGGCCTATGGCTACACCTTC.

V usage is TRBV5-6 and J usage is TRBJ2-7, with 10 nucleotides matching TRBD2. Per the germline V gene, CDR1 is SGHDT and CDR2 is YYEEEE. CDR3 length: 14 amino acids. V was clipped by 2 bases and J by 6 bases; unmatched bases: 5. CDR3 bases: TGTGCCAGCAGCTTCAGCGGGAGGGCCGCCGAGCAGTACTTC. Amino acids: CASSFSGRAAEQYF.

In regard to this clone: Other DNA sequences in the same sample also yield this CDR3. The chain employs TRBV9 and TRBJ2-1; 9 bases are a match to TRBD2. This CDR3 has 15 residues. Germline assignment: CDR1 SGDLS and CDR2 YYNGEE. V lost 2 bases to trimming and J lost 1 base; unmatched junction nucleotides: 1. The CDR3 here is CASSVSGSSYNEQFF. The CDR3 DNA reads as TGTGCCAGCAGCGTTAGCGGGAGTTCCTACAATGAGCAGTTCTTC.

The rearrangement uses TRBV11-2 and TRBJ1-1; TRBD1 might be the D (5 bases). CDR1 is SGHAT, CDR2 FQNNGV, per germline. Trimming pared 0 bases from V and 0 bases from J, leaving 8 bases between. The CDR3 totals 15 residues. CDR3 DNA: TGTGCCAGCAGCTTAGACAAGGGGCTGAACACTGAAGCTTTCTTT. Protein product: CASSLDKGLNTEAFF.

The rearrangement joins TRBV2 to TRBJ1-4, with D perhaps TRBD1 (6 bases). V was clipped by 9 bases and J by 5 bases, with 22 bases between them. The CDR3 has 16 residues. Germline V gives CDR1 SNHLY, CDR2 FYNNEI. The CDR3 region is CARQGSRGLENEKLFF. The CDR3, as DNA: TGTGCCAGACAGGGAAGTCGGGGATTAGAGAATGAAAAACTGTTTTTT.

The chain employs TRBV2 and TRBJ1-5; D remains unclear. Trimming removed 3 bases at V and 1 base at J, with 10 bases between. The CDR3 runs 15 residues. Germline V gene lookup returns CDR1 SNHLY and CDR2 FYNNEI. The chain's CDR3 is CASSDFLRSNQPQHF. Here the CDR3 DNA reads TGTGCCAGCAGTGATTTCCTTAGAAGCAATCAGCCCCAGCATTTT.

The chain uses TRBV6-1 and TRBJ2-7; 7 nucleotides agree with TRBD2. Per germline, CDR1 MNHNS and CDR2 SASEGT. J gave up 5 bases and V 4 bases, and 5 bases lay outside the gene matches. CDR3 length: 13 amino acids. The CDR3 DNA reads as TGTGCCAGCAGTGTCCGGACTAGTGACGAGCAGTACTTC. It is translated as CASSVRTSDEQYF.

The chain has TRBV23-1 and TRBJ2-7; 7 bases line up with TRBD1. TRBV23-1 is placed among ORFs of uncertain function. Trimming removed 6 bases from V and 6 bases from J; junction bases left unmatched: 14. This CDR3 is built from 15 residues. CDR3 sequence: CASRVLRMTGCEQYF. CDR3 bases: TGCGCCAGCAGGGTGCTTCGAATGACAGGGTGCGAGCAGTACTTC.